The present entry profiles one T cell receptor beta chain with its context. Repertoires were generated with immunoSEQ multiplex PCR, while TCRdb's copy carries only in-frame clones and drops some. The repertoire consists of roughly 320,000 clones, with roughly nine tenths occurring once and the leading ten covering around 3.9%. Trimming took off 7 bases at V and 5 bases at J, with 20 bases between the two ends. The CDR3 contains 15 residues. The germline V gene has CDR1 MDHEN and CDR2 SYDVKM. This sample is drawn from a study of blood T cell repertoires in COVID-19. Study in general: Sources were T cells, B-cell-depleted T cells, or PBMCs; the material itself was cDNA or gDNA.

The chain carries TRBV28 and TRBJ1-1; maybe TRBD1 (6 bases). The sequence derives from a woman aged 25 to 39 who had been exposed to COVID-19. The sequencing input was PBMCs or T cells enriched from blood (not recorded which). CDR3 loop: CASTDRLAINTEAFF. The CDR3 DNA follows: TGTGCCAGCACCGACAGGTTGGCAATTAATACTGAAGCTTTCTTT.